Shown below are 29 T cell receptor beta chains from a single sample sequenced in a study of T cell responses to AZD1222 COVID-19 vaccine. Assay: immunoSEQ multiplex PCR; the TCRdb copy retains only in-frame clones and omits some. The table records some 100,000 clones, roughly 89% of them present only once. Sample: peripheral blood, taken on day 0 of AZD1222 vaccination. These receptors were collected from an adult in good health.

Only one count was recorded for this clone. The V and J genes are TRBV5-5 and TRBJ1-6; D uncertain. Trimming stripped 5 bases from V and 2 bases from J, with 11 bases between. The germline V gene encodes CDR1 SGHKS and CDR2 YYEKEE (reference sequence). The CDR3 is 15 amino acids. This chain's CDR3 is CASRDGETYNSPLHF. The CDR3 DNA reads TGTGCCAGCAGGGACGGAGAGACCTATAATTCACCCCTCCACTTT.

The chain joins TRBV6-5 to TRBJ1-4; D unclear. CDR1 and CDR2 (germline): MNHEY, SVGAGI. Trimming cost V 6 bases and J 8 bases, with 4 bases left between them. This CDR3 has 10 residues. CDR3 residues: CASREEKLFF. The DNA for the CDR3 is TGTGCCAGCAGGGAGGAAAAACTGTTTTTT.

Only one count was recorded for this clone. The chain employs TRBV11-3 and TRBJ2-3; D tentatively fits TRBD1 or TRBD2 (5 bases each). This CDR3 has 15 residues. Trimming removed 6 bases from V and 2 bases from J, with 15 bases in between. Germline V gives CDR1 SGHNT, CDR2 YENEEA. This CDR3 reads CASSQEGRITDTQYF. In DNA form, the CDR3 reads TGTGCCAGCAGTCAAGAGGGGAGAATCACAGATACGCAGTATTTT.

The rearrangement joins TRBV19 to TRBJ2-2, with a possible D match to TRBD1 (5 bases). CDR3 length: 15 residues. Germline V gene sequence: CDR1 LNHDA, CDR2 SQIVND (reference sequence). Between the trimmed V and J ends, which lost 2 bases and 8 bases, there was a span of 15 bases. The CDR3 reads CASSISAGYRGELFF. CDR3 DNA sequence: TGTGCCAGTAGTATATCGGCAGGGTATCGAGGGGAGCTGTTTTTT.

The chain is built from TRBV6-4 and TRBJ2-3, with D tentatively TRBD2 (5 bases). Trimming took 6 bases from V and 2 from J, leaving 9 bases between them. Germline V gene data show CDR1 as MRHNA and CDR2 as SNTAGT. The CDR3 has 13 residues. For the CDR3, the DNA is TGTGCCAGCAGCGTCGGGAACACAGATACGCAGTATTTT. It specifies CASSVGNTDTQYF.

V is TRBV27 and J is TRBJ1-6, with no clear D. From germline, CDR1 is MNHEY and CDR2 SMNVEV (reference sequence). V gave up 6 bases and J gave up 0 bases, with 15 bases separating them. The CDR3 loop spans 17 amino acids. CDR3: CASSPLVGNSYNSPLHF. The CDR3 DNA reads as TGTGCCAGCAGCCCTCTCGTTGGGAACTCCTATAATTCACCCCTCCACTTT.

The chain recombines TRBV7-2 with TRBJ1-1, with a weak D call TRBD1 (5 bases). The CDR3 spans 14 residues. The germline V gene encodes CDR1 SGHTA and CDR2 FQGNSA. Trimming pared 5 bases from V and 5 bases from J, leaving 15 bases between. This chain's CDR3 is CASSPRVTWTEAFF. The CDR3 DNA follows: TGTGCCAGCAGCCCCAGGGTGACTTGGACTGAAGCTTTCTTT.

The chain carries TRBV6-6 and TRBJ1-2; no definite D call. V was trimmed by 10 bases and J by 1 base, leaving 10 bases between them. The length of the CDR3 is 12 residues. Germline V gene lookup returns CDR1 MNHNY and CDR2 SVGAGI (reference sequence). For the CDR3, the DNA is TGTGCCACGAGCACGGGTAACTATGGCTACACCTTC. Protein product: CATSTGNYGYTF.

This clone was seen only a few times. The V gene is TRBV11-3, the J gene TRBJ2-5; D is unresolved. Trimming removed 0 bases at V and 2 bases at J, with 10 bases between. Per germline, CDR1 SGHNT and CDR2 YENEEA. CDR3 length equals 15 residues. CDR3 loop: CASSLDGLGQETQYF. The CDR3 region has the DNA TGTGCCAGCAGCTTAGATGGTCTGGGACAAGAGACCCAGTACTTC.

The rearrangement links TRBV21-1 to TRBJ1-5. TRBV21-1 is a listed pseudogene. CDR3 length: 15 residues. The CDR3 bases are TGTGCCAGCAGCTTCATAGGGAGGGGCGCTCAGCCCCAGCATTTT. This sequence encodes CASSFIGRGAQPQHF.

The chain joins TRBV30 to TRBJ1-1; 9 bases line up with TRBD1. The CDR3 totals 16 residues. CDR1 and CDR2 (germline): GTSNPN, SVGIG (reference sequence). J was trimmed by 6 bases and V by 4 bases; bases with no gene match: 15. The CDR3 DNA reads as TGTGCCTGGACCGCGGCGACAGGGGGACTTAAGGCTGAAGCTTTCTTT. Protein product: CAWTAATGGLKAEAFF.

The chain uses TRBV9 and TRBJ2-7; tentative D call: TRBD1 (6 bases). The V end lost 1 base, the J end lost 6 bases, and 11 bases lay between the germline ends. In germline, CDR1 is SGDLS, CDR2 YYNGEE. The CDR3 is made up of 13 amino acids. The CDR3 DNA reads as TGTGCCAGCAGCGTAACGCAGGGGCTCGAGCAGTACTTC. This gives the protein CASSVTQGLEQYF. The variable domain in full, completed from reference TRBV9 and TRBJ2-7, reads DSGVTQTPKHLITATGQRVTLRCSPRSGDLSVYWYQQSLDQGLQFLIQYYNGEERAKGNILERFSAQQFPDLHSELNLSSLELGDSALYFCASSVTQGLEQYFGPGTRLTVT.

The chain links TRBV6-6 to TRBJ1-2; TRBD1 matches 11 bases. V lost 6 bases, J lost 3 bases, and 6 bases stayed unmatched. CDR1 and CDR2 from the germline V gene are MNHNY and SVGAGI (reference sequence). The CDR3 has 15 residues. The CDR3 DNA is TGTGCCAGCAGGGACCGGACAGGGGGCGACTATGGCTACACCTTC. It translates to CASRDRTGGDYGYTF.

The CDR3: CAVRAGDTGELFF. DNA for the CDR3: TGTGCCGTAAGGGCGGGGGATACCGGGGAGCTGTTTTTT. The gene calls are TRBV10-3 and TRBJ2-2; 7 bases align to TRBD2. The CDR3 is made up of 13 amino acids. Losses at the gene ends were 11 bases for V and 5 bases for J; bases not matched to a gene: 8. CDR1 ENHRY and CDR2 SYGVKD come from the germline V gene.

This chain uses TRBV5-1 with TRBJ2-1; weak D call: TRBD1 (6 bases). V lost 4 bases and J 2 bases, leaving 19 bases between the germline ends. Germline V gene sequence: CDR1 SGHRS, CDR2 YFSETQ. This CDR3 comprises 17 residues. DNA of the CDR3: TGCGCCAGCAGCCGGCCTCGAGACAGGACCCCCTACAATGAGCAGTTCTTC. It specifies CASSRPRDRTPYNEQFF.

The rearrangement uses TRBV27 and TRBJ1-3; possible D gene TRBD1, 5 bases. V was shortened by 5 bases and J by 8 bases, with 19 bases between the two germline ends. The CDR3 covers 15 residues. CDR1 and CDR2 from the germline V gene are MNHEY and SMNVEV (reference sequence). The CDR3 coding sequence is TGTGCCAGCAGTCACCGAGCTGGCAGGGAAGACACCATATATTTT. This sequence encodes CASSHRAGREDTIYF.

The V gene is TRBV10-2, the J gene TRBJ1-2, with no clear D. V was cut by 0 bases and J by 0 bases, with 14 bases left in between. In germline, CDR1 is WSHSY, CDR2 SAAADI. The CDR3 is 17 amino acids. The CDR3 sequence is CASSESPGEGPNYGYTF. CDR3 DNA sequence: TGCGCCAGCAGTGAGTCCCCAGGCGAGGGCCCTAACTATGGCTACACCTTC.

J is TRBJ1-4 and V is TRBV19; the D is unclear. From germline, CDR1 is LNHDA and CDR2 SQIVND (reference sequence). V lost 3 bases and J lost 8, with 10 bases in between. CDR3 length equals 13 residues. DNA of the CDR3: TGTGCCAGTAGTATTTCCTTGGAGGAAAAACTGTTTTTT. Its protein is CASSISLEEKLFF. The entire variable domain, with the rest obtained from reference TRBV19 and TRBJ1-4, is as follows: DGGITQSPKYLFRKEGQNVTLSCEQNLNHDAMYWYRQDPGQGLRLIYYSQIVNDFQKGDIAEGYSVSREKKESFPLTVTSAQKNPTAFYLCASSISLEEKLFFGSGTQLSVL.

In this sample, this clone turned up once. The rearrangement joins TRBV27 to TRBJ2-7, with TRBD1 matching 9 bases. After removal of 5 bases from V and 2 bases from J, the junction contained 13 bases not matched to a gene. Germline CDR1 is MNHEY and CDR2 is SMNVEV (reference sequence). The CDR3 consists of 17 residues. CDR3 nucleotides: TGTGCCAGCAGTCTGGGTGGCACCGGGACAGGGCCCTACGAGCAGTACTTC. It codes for CASSLGGTGTGPYEQYF.

The chain combines TRBV27 with TRBJ1-1; 9 bases align to TRBD1. After removal of 5 bases from V and 4 bases from J, the junction contained 8 bases not matched to a gene. Germline CDR1 MNHEY, CDR2 SMNVEV (reference sequence). This CDR3 spans 15 amino acids. This chain's CDR3 is CASSRSQGAVTEAFF. CDR3 DNA sequence: TGTGCCAGCAGTCGCTCACAGGGGGCGGTCACTGAAGCTTTCTTT.

The rearrangement joins TRBV3-1 (or the pseudogene TRBV3-2) to TRBJ1-1; D gene ambiguous. There are 13 residues in the CDR3. The V gene lost 0 bases and the J gene lost 4 bases, with 6 bases spanning the gap. Germline V gene data show CDR1 as LGHDT and CDR2 as YNNKEL (reference sequence). The CDR3, as DNA: TGTGCCAGCAGCCAAGATCGGAGCACTGAAGCTTTCTTT. This gives the protein CASSQDRSTEAFF.

The chain recombines TRBV5-1 with TRBJ1-3, with unresolved D. V lost 1 base, J lost 2 bases, and 4 bases lay in between. The germline V gene has CDR1 SGHRS and CDR2 YFSETQ. The CDR3 sequence is 13 residues long. CDR3: CASSLSPGNTIYF. The CDR3, as DNA: TGCGCCAGCAGCTTGAGTCCTGGAAACACCATATATTTT.

This clone was counted once. The chain uses TRBV19 and TRBJ1-1; 9 nucleotides align to TRBD1. The CDR3 totals 17 residues. The germline CDR1 and CDR2 sequences are LNHDA and SQIVND (reference sequence). With V trimmed by 4 bases and J by 4 bases, 13 bases remained unmatched. As DNA, the CDR3 is TGTGCCAGTAGTAAGGGGGTAACAGGGGGCCGTGCCACTGAAGCTTTCTTT. It yields the protein CASSKGVTGGRATEAFF.

V usage is TRBV2 and J usage is TRBJ1-1; 12 nucleotides line up with TRBD1. CDR3 length: 16 amino acids. After removal of 6 bases from V and 5 bases from J, the junction contained 10 bases not matched to a gene. The germline gives CDR1 SNHLY, CDR2 FYNNEI. This CDR3 reads CASSPGTGGMSTEAFF. As DNA, the CDR3 is TGTGCCAGCAGCCCCGGGACAGGGGGCATGTCTACTGAAGCTTTCTTT.

V usage is TRBV6-2 or TRBV6-3 and J usage is TRBJ1-1, with 7 bases aligning to TRBD1. Germline V gene lookup returns CDR1 MNHEY and CDR2 SVGEGT. The length of the CDR3 is 15 residues. Trimming took 5 bases from V and 4 from J; bases not matched to a gene: 10. CDR3 sequence: CASSPPTGISTEAFF. As DNA, the CDR3 is TGTGCCAGCAGTCCCCCGACAGGGATCTCCACTGAAGCTTTCTTT.

V usage is TRBV6-1 and J usage is TRBJ1-3, with D maybe TRBD1 (6 bases). The length of the CDR3 is 15 residues. Germline V gene lookup returns CDR1 MNHNS and CDR2 SASEGT. V lost 2 bases to trimming and J lost 5 bases, with 13 bases between them. The CDR3 DNA sequence: TGTGCCAGCAGTGAACAGGGGCCCAACCGAAACACCATATATTTT. Translating gives CASSEQGPNRNTIYF.

The gene calls are TRBV27 and TRBJ1-5, with D uncertain. CDR1 is MNHEY, CDR2 SMNVEV, per germline (reference sequence). Trimming stripped 6 bases from V and 1 base from J, with 4 bases between. This CDR3 contains 12 residues. CDR3 DNA: TGTGCCAGCAGGACCAGCAATCAGCCCCAGCATTTT. Its translation: CASRTSNQPQHF.

The chain links TRBV28 to TRBJ1-5, with D possibly matching TRBD1 (6 bases). Germline CDR1 is MDHEN and CDR2 is SYDVKM. Trimming took 10 bases from V and 7 from J, leaving 17 bases between them. The CDR3 contains 13 residues. The DNA for the CDR3 is TGTGCCACCCAAGGGGGGAGGCGGCAGCCCCAGCATTTT. Its protein is CATQGGRRQPQHF.

This clone came up a few times. The chain employs TRBV30 and TRBJ1-6, with D tentatively TRBD1 (5 bases). The CDR3 has 13 amino acids. Between the trimmed V and J ends, which lost 0 bases and 8 bases, there was a span of 8 bases. Per the germline V gene, CDR1 is GTSNPN and CDR2 is SVGIG (reference sequence). CDR3 amino acids: CAWSVRDYSPLHF. The CDR3, as DNA: TGTGCCTGGAGTGTCAGGGATTATTCACCCCTCCACTTT.